This TCR beta chain was sequenced during a study of CD8 T cells in ankylosing spondylitis listed by TCRdb under 2017. Study-level background: The study set out to find disease-linked TCR variants by profiling T cell receptor beta repertoires in ankylosing spondylitis patients and healthy donors. The full study cohort comprised around 25 ankylosing spondylitis patients and roughly 110 healthy donors. Peripheral blood was sampled, and synovial fluid was also collected from ankylosing spondylitis patients.

Reading from cysteine to phenylalanine, the CDR3 counts 12 amino acids. Kept here is only the CDR3 DNA, which spans 36 bases and is read in frame from base 1. V loses 3 bases of germline sequence and J loses 4 bases, and the interval between the two ends is 10 bases. For CDR1 and CDR2, the germline V gene (reference sequence) lists DFQATT and SNEGSKA. This clonotype has at least ten counts. Its antigen is currently not known. Base qualities are not at hand, and no much larger clone is one base apart. Points the paper makes about the study in general: In peripheral blood, the disease-linked clones were found at relatively low frequencies and had a CD8+ phenotype. A TCR beta motif of roughly 8 highly homologous amino acid variants appeared characteristic of blood from ankylosing spondylitis patients. Some motif variants had previously been reported in the synovial fluid and blood of reactive arthritis patients, which suggests shared mechanisms of disease initiation. The disease-linked clones were reported as significantly enriched in matched synovial fluid samples from ankylosing spondylitis patients.

The sequencer was an Illumina HiSeq 2500. Quantitative 5'-RACE with molecular barcodes was the method used to prepare the TCR beta libraries. The paper's processing steps were these. A new computational method based on a probabilistic model of VDJ rearrangement was used to identify disease-linked TCR variants. TCRdb handled the public reads itself, with Q25 trimming in fastp and clone calling in MiXCR, and kept productive beta chains. Under each unique CDR3 protein, matching rows form one entry showing the most common genes and DNA. Clone size and V and J calls follow TCRdb, not the original study. The sample data list about 800,000 distinct CDR3 sequences, and 12% of these were observed just once. The top ten hold more than 0.5% of the sample.

The sequencing sample was made of blood, either unsorted or a sorted T cell fraction (not recorded which). This sequence uses TRBV20-1 and TRBJ2-7; no confident D gene assignment can be made. The sequence came from a male donor with ankylosing spondylitis. The DNA sequence reads TGCAGTGCTAGGCCCCAGCCATACGAGCAGTACTTC. Translated, it gives CSARPQPYEQYF.